This T cell receptor (beta chain) emerged from a study of cytomegalovirus exposure and HLA in healthy donors. Study-level background: An early release of data contained 80 million to 85 million unique TCRs, which came from HLA-typed donors. Regarding the study as a whole: The study designated 150 to 200 TCR beta chains cytomegalovirus-associated. Sequencing depth across donors, presence/absence analyses assumed, was roughly uniform.

As to this clone: Its antigen is currently unknown.

Researchers ran the PCR with 60 Vbeta and 13 Jbeta primers. Assay used: immunoSEQ multiplex PCR; TCRdb lists only in-frame clones, some missing. The table includes about 160,000 clones, 60% to 80% detected once. CDR1 and CDR2 (germline): KGHSH, LQKENI. V was shortened by 2 bases and J by 12 bases, with 8 bases between the two germline ends. The length of the CDR3 is 12 residues. This receptor was obtained from a woman aged 25 to 39 in good health and CMV-seronegative. The sample comprised PBMCs. The chain joins TRBV18 to TRBJ1-6; D remains ambiguous. The CDR3 is CASSPGSGPLHF. The DNA of the CDR3 is TGTGCCAGCTCACCAGGTAGTGGACCCCTCCACTTT.